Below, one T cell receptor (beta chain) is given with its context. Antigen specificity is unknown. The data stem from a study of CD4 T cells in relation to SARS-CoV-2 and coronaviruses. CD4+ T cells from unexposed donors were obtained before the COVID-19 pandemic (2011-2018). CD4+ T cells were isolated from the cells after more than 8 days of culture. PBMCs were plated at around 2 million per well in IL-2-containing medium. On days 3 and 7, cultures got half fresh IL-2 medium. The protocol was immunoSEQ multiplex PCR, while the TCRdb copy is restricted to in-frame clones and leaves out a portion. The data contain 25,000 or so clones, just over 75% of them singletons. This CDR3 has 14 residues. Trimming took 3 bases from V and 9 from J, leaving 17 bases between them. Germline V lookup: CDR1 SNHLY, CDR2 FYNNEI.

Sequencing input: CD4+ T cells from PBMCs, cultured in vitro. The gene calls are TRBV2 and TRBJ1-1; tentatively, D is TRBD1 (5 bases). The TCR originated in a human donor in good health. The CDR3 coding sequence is TGTGCCAGCAGTGATCGAAGGGACCCCCGCAAAGCTTTCTTT. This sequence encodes CASSDRRDPRKAFF.